The 18 T cell receptor beta chains below were found in one sample sequenced in a study of Ad26.COV2.S vaccination and SARS-CoV-2 variants listed by TCRdb under 2021. The library was built by means of the immunoSEQ multiplex PCR assay. TCRdb carries this immuneACCESS record with in-frame sequences only. Its versions omit some clonotypes, under half of them owing to an unresolved V gene in the studies checked, with the rest unexplained. Present in this sample are roughly 350,000 clones, around 90% of which were seen just once. The ten top clones hold around 3.5% of the sample. The intended sense of this specimen's treatment or condition label: some 20 received Ad26.COV2.S at low or high dose, single or two shots; about 5 received placebo; per-sample allocation not given. For vaccine and placebo recipients, repertoires were sequenced using samples collected on day 63 after the first injection. The material sequenced was peripheral blood, taken in a trial of Ad26.COV2.S vaccine versus placebo. These receptors all stem from a person aged 18-65 years who received the Ad26.COV2.S COVID-19 vaccine or a placebo.

This clone has more than one count but fewer than ten. The chain has TRBV4-2 and TRBJ2-7, with D maybe TRBD2 (5 bases). V was trimmed by 3 bases and J by 0 bases, leaving 18 bases between them. In germline, CDR1 is LGHNA, CDR2 YNFKEQ. The CDR3 is 17 residues long. In nucleotides, the CDR3 is TGTGCCAGCAGCCAGGACTCTAGCTTAGCCTTCTCCTACGAGCAGTACTTC. Its protein is CASSQDSSLAFSYEQYF.

This clone was picked up one time. This chain connects TRBV27 to TRBJ1-1, with 7 nucleotides matching TRBD1. V shed 10 bases and J 6 bases; nucleotides not matched to a gene: 14. The germline CDR1 and CDR2 sequences are MNHEY and SMNVEV (reference sequence). CDR3 length equals 14 residues. CDR3 bases: TGTGCCACCTACCTACGACAGGGATTCTCTGAAGCTTTCTTT. It codes for CATYLRQGFSEAFF.

The chain carries TRBV2 and TRBJ2-7, with D possibly TRBD1 on 6 matching bases. CDR1 and CDR2 from the germline V gene are SNHLY and FYNNEI. CDR3 size: 12 residues. V was clipped by 5 bases and J by 5 bases, with 10 bases between them. The CDR3 loop is CASSLRGHEQYF. In nucleotides, the CDR3 is TGTGCCAGCAGTCTCAGGGGCCACGAGCAGTACTTC.

The genes are TRBV6-4 and TRBJ1-1; D might be TRBD1 (5 bases). This CDR3 has 13 amino acids. The V end lost 5 bases, the J end lost 2 bases, and 9 bases lay between the germline ends. The V gene's germline CDR1 is MRHNA and CDR2 SNTAGT. The CDR3 spells CASSMTDNTEAFF. Here the CDR3 DNA reads TGTGCCAGCAGTATGACAGATAACACTGAAGCTTTCTTT.

This clone occurred a few times. The V call is TRBV5-1, the J call TRBJ1-5; a weak D match, TRBD1 (5 bases). CDR1 is SGHRS and CDR2 is YFSETQ in the germline V gene. The V and J ends lost 4 bases and 6 bases respectively, with 17 bases between them. This CDR3 comprises 15 residues. CDR3 nucleotide sequence: TGCGCCAGCAGCGCGGGACCCCGGGCCTCTCAGCCCCAGCATTTT. This gives the protein CASSAGPRASQPQHF.

In nucleotides, the CDR3 is TGTGCCAGCAGCTTGAGGAACGCCGAACGCCAGTACTTC. Protein sequence: CASSLRNAERQYF. V is TRBV5-8 and J is TRBJ2-7; D remains ambiguous. The length of the CDR3 is 13 residues. Germline CDR1 reads SGHTS; CDR2 reads YDEGEE. Trimming cost V 1 base and J 10 bases, with 15 bases left between them.

The chain is built from TRBV19 and TRBJ2-1; TRBD1 matches 10 bases. The germline V gene encodes CDR1 LNHDA and CDR2 SQIVND (reference sequence). The CDR3 extends over 15 amino acids. The V gene end was trimmed by 3 bases and the J gene end by 8 bases; junction bases not matched to a gene: 7. CDR3 nucleotides: TGTGCCAGTAGTATGTGGGACAGGGGAAACGATGAGCAGTTCTTC. Translated, it gives CASSMWDRGNDEQFF. Full variable domain (missing parts from reference TRBV19 and TRBJ2-1): DGGITQSPKYLFRKEGQNVTLSCEQNLNHDAMYWYRQDPGQGLRLIYYSQIVNDFQKGDIAEGYSVSREKKESFPLTVTSAQKNPTAFYLCASSMWDRGNDEQFFGPGTRLTVL.

V and J are TRBV30 and TRBJ1-5; D remains ambiguous. Germline lookup yields CDR1 GTSNPN and CDR2 SVGIG (reference sequence). This CDR3 region has 16 residues. Trimming took off 2 bases at V and 0 bases at J, with 14 bases between the two ends. The CDR3 loop reads CAWSSRKLGSNQPQHF. CDR3 in DNA: TGTGCCTGGAGTTCCCGTAAGCTAGGTAGCAATCAGCCCCAGCATTTT.

The rearrangement links TRBV4-1 to TRBJ1-2; 9 bases are shared with TRBD1. The V gene end was trimmed by 0 bases and the J gene end by 1 base; junction bases not matched to a gene: 6. Germline V gene data show CDR1 as MGHRA and CDR2 as YSYEKL. The CDR3 spans 17 residues. The CDR3 region has the DNA TGCGCCAGCAGCCAAGAGGGACAGGGTCTATTTAACTATGGCTACACCTTC. As protein: CASSQEGQGLFNYGYTF.

The chain employs TRBV4-1 and TRBJ1-1; perhaps TRBD1 as D (5 bases). CDR3 length: 16 amino acids. V lost 1 base and J lost 1, with 13 bases in between. From germline, CDR1 is MGHRA and CDR2 YSYEKL. CDR3 nucleotide sequence: TGCGCCAGCAGCCAAGGTGAGGGGCTTCAGAACACTGAAGCTTTCTTT. This codes for CASSQGEGLQNTEAFF.

The rearrangement links TRBV3-1 (or the pseudogene TRBV3-2) to TRBJ2-1; D possibly matches TRBD1 or TRBD2 (5 bases each). Germline CDR1 is LGHDT and CDR2 is YNNKEL (reference sequence). The CDR3 has 15 residues. Trimming took 5 bases from V and 7 from J, leaving 18 bases between them. Written as DNA, the CDR3 is TGTGCCAGCAGCAAGGGGTACGAGGGTTTGAATGAGCAGTTCTTC. Amino acids: CASSKGYEGLNEQFF.

This sequence joins TRBV14 and TRBJ2-7; D possibly corresponds to TRBD1 (6 bases). The CDR3 runs 12 residues. Germline CDR1 SGHDN, CDR2 FVKESK. V shed 6 bases and J shed 4 bases, with 10 bases lying between them. CDR3 amino acids: CASSPTGYEQYF. The DNA for the CDR3 is TGTGCCAGCAGTCCAACAGGGTACGAGCAGTACTTC. The full variable domain, with the rest looked up from reference TRBV14 and TRBJ2-7, is EAGVTQFPSHSVIEKGQTVTLRCDPISGHDNLYWYRRVMGKEIKFLLHFVKESKQDESGMPNNRFLAERTGGTYSTLKVQPAELEDSGVYFCASSPTGYEQYFGPGTRLTVT.

The chain is built from TRBV4-1 and TRBJ2-3, with 11 bases identical to TRBD2. This CDR3 is 18 amino acids long. Germline trimming cut 6 bases from V and 0 bases from J; bases unmatched to any gene: 11. Looked up from germline, CDR1 is MGHRA and CDR2 is YSYEKL. DNA for the CDR3: TGCGCCAGCAGGACCCTAGCGGGGGGTCCACCTAGCACAGATACGCAGTATTTT. Translating gives CASRTLAGGPPSTDTQYF.

This chain connects TRBV4-3 to TRBJ2-7; 9 bases map to TRBD2. CDR3 size: 15 residues. The J segment lost 3 bases and the V segment lost 4 bases, leaving 7 bases of the junction unmatched. Germline loops: CDR1 LGHNA, CDR2 YSLEER. CDR3 in DNA: TGCGCCAGCAGCCCAAGGACTAGCGCACACTACGAGCAGTACTTC. Translation gives CASSPRTSAHYEQYF.

This rearrangement joins TRBV30 to TRBJ1-1; maybe TRBD1 (6 bases). Germline-derived CDR1 and CDR2 are GTSNPN and SVGIG (reference sequence). The CDR3 runs to 11 residues. V lost 5 bases, J lost 5 bases, and 9 bases lay in between. The DNA of the CDR3 is TGTGCCTGGGGGGGGGCGACTGAAGCTTTCTTT. Amino acid sequence: CAWGGATEAFF.

This clone was counted a few times. J is TRBJ1-5 and V is TRBV5-1, with a tentative D call TRBD1 (6 bases). V dropped 4 bases and J dropped 2 bases, with 10 bases sitting between them. The germline CDR1 and CDR2 sequences are SGHRS and YFSETQ. CDR3 length: 14 residues. Here the CDR3 DNA reads TGCGCCAGCAGCCCGGACAGCGGCAATCAGCCCCAGCATTTT. As protein: CASSPDSGNQPQHF.

The rearrangement uses TRBV25-1 and TRBJ1-1, with 7 bases lining up with TRBD1. The V segment lost 6 bases and the J segment 5 bases; nucleotides outside the gene matches: 9. This CDR3 comprises 14 residues. CDR1 and CDR2 (germline): MGHDK, SYGVNS. The CDR3 region has the DNA TGTGCCAGCAGGGGGACGGGACAGTCGACTGAAGCTTTCTTT. It codes for CASRGTGQSTEAFF.

The chain employs TRBV4-1 and TRBJ2-1, with 8 bases lining up with TRBD1. This CDR3 has 16 amino acids. V dropped 2 bases and J dropped 6; count of bases not matched to a gene: 9. The germline V gene has CDR1 MGHRA and CDR2 YSYEKL. In DNA form, the CDR3 reads TGCGCCAGCAGCCAACACCCCGCCGGACAGGGCAATGAGCAGTTCTTC. Translation: CASSQHPAGQGNEQFF.